This TCR beta chain appears in the sequencing data of a study of early T cells in non-severe SARS-CoV-2 infection. Turning to the study itself: Sequencing of unsorted whole blood was done on bulk RNA, leaving chains unpaired.

This clonotype was counted many times. The antigen is not known. The study's findings and limits: Reliance on VDJdb matching favored anti-spike CD8 responses; private and CD4 specificities were missed.

Separate cDNA molecules each had unique molecular identifiers attached to them. MiXCR, applied by TCRdb to the 5' RACE reads, yields one record per CDR3 protein. The sample has roughly 69,000 distinct CDR3 sequences; about 9.1% are singletons. This sequence was found in an adult who was a healthcare worker with PCR-confirmed SARS-CoV-2 infection or an uninfected control (not recorded which). The source was whole blood, collected at baseline.

The chain's CDR3 is CASSVGSGLAGVQYEQYF. In nucleotides, the CDR3 is TGTGCCAGCAGCGTAGGGTCTGGACTAGCGGGAGTACAGTACGAGCAGTACTTC. V and J are TRBV9 and TRBJ2-7, with 13 bases lining up with TRBD2. V shed 0 bases and J 4 bases; nucleotides not matched to a gene: 10. The V gene's germline CDR1 is SGDLS and CDR2 YYNGEE. This CDR3 has 18 amino acids.